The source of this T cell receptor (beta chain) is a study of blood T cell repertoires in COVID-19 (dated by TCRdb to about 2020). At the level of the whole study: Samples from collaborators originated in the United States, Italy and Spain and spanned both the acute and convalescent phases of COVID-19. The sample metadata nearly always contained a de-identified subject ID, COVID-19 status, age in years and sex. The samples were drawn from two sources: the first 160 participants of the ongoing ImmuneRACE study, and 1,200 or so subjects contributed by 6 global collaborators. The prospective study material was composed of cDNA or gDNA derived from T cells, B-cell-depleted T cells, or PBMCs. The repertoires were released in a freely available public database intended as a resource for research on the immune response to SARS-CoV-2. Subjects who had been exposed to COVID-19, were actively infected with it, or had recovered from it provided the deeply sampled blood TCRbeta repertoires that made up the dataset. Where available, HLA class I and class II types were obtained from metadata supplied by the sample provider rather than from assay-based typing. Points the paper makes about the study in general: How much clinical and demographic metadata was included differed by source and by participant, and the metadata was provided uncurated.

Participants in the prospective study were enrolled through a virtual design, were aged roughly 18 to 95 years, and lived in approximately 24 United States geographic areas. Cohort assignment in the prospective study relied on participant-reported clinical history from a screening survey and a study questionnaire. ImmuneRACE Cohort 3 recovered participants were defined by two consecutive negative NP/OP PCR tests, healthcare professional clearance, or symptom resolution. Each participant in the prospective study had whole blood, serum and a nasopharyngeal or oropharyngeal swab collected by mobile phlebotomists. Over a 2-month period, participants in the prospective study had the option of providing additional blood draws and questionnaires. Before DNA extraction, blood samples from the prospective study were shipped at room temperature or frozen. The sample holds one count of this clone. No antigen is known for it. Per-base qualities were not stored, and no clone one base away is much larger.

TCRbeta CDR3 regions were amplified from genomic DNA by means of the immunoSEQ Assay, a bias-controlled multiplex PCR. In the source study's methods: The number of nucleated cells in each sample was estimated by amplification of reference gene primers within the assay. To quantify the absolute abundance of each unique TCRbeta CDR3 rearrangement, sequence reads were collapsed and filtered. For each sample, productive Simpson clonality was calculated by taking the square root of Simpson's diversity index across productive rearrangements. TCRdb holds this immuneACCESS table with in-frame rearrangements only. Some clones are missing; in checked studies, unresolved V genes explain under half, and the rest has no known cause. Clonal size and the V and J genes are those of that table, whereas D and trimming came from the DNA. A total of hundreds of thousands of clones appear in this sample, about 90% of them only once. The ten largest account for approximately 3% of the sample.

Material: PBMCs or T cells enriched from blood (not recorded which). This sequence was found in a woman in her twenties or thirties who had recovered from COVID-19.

The CDR3 is CASSLSSGNTDTQYF. The bases read TGCGCCAGCAGCTTATCTAGCGGAAACACAGATACGCAGTATTTT. The sequence links TRBV5-1 to TRBJ2-3, and TRBD2 aligns with 7 junction nucleotides. For this chain, trimming is 2 bases at the V end and 2 bases at the J end, and the number of junction bases without a gene match is 5. There are 15 amino acids in the CDR3, from cysteine to phenylalanine inclusive. The entry retains the CDR3 DNA only, 45 bases that are in frame from base 1. The germline V gene supplies CDR1 SGHRS and CDR2 YFSETQ.